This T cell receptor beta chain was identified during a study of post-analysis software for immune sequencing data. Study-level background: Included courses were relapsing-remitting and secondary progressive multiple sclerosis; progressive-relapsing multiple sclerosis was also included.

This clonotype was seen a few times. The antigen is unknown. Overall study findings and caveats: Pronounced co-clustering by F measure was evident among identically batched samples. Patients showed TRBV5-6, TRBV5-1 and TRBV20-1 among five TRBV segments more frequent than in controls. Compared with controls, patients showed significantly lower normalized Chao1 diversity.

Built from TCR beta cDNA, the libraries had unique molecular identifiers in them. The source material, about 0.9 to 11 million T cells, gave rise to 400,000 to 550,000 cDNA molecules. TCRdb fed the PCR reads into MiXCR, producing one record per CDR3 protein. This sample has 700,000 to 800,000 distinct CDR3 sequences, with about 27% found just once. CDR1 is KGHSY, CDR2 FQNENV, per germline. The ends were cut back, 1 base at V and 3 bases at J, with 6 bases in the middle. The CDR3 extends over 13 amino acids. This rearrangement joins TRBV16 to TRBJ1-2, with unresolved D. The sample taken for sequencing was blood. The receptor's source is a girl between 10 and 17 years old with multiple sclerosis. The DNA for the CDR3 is TGTGCCAGCAGCCAATGGACGGACTATGGCTACACCTTC. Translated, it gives CASSQWTDYGYTF.